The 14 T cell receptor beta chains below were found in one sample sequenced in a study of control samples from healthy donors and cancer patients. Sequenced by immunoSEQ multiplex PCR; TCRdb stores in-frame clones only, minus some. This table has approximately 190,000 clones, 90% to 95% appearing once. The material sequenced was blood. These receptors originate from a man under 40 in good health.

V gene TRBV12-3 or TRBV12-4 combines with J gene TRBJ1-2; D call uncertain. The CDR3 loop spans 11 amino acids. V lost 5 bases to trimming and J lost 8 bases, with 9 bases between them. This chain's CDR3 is CASSDRRGYTF. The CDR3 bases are TGTGCCAGCAGTGATCGCAGGGGCTACACCTTC.

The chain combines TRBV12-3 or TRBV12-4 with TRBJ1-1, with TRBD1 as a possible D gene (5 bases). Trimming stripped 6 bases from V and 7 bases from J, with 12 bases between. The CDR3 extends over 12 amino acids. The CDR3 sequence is CASRRQGLEAFF. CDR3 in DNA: TGTGCCAGCAGACGTCAGGGTCTTGAAGCTTTCTTT.

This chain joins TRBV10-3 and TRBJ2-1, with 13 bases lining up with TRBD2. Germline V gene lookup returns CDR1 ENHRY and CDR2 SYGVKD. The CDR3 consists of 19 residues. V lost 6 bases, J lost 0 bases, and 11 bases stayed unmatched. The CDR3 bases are TGTGCCATCAGAAGCACTAGCGGGGGGGCCGAAAGCTCCTACAATGAGCAGTTCTTC. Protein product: CAIRSTSGGAESSYNEQFF.

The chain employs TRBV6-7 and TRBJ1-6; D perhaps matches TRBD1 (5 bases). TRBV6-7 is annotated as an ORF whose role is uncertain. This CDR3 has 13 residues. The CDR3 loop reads CAARGAVNSPLHF. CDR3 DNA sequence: TGTGCAGCTCGAGGGGCAGTTAATTCACCCCTCCACTTT.

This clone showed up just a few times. The CDR3 protein is CASRPTLLKAEAFF. For the CDR3, the DNA is TGTGCCAGCAGGCCTACACTCTTAAAGGCTGAAGCTTTCTTT. The chain uses TRBV6-5 and TRBJ1-1; no firm D call. This CDR3 contains 14 residues. The germline V and J ends were trimmed by 6 bases and 6 bases, with 17 bases remaining between them. Germline assignment: CDR1 MNHEY and CDR2 SVGAGI.

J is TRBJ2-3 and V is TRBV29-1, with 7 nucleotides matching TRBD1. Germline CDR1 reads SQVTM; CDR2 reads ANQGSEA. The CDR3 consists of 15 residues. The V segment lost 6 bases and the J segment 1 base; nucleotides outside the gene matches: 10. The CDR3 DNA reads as TGCAGCGTCCCCTCTGTGAGGGGGCGCACAGATACGCAGTATTTT. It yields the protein CSVPSVRGRTDTQYF.

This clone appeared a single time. Here the CDR3 reads CAWTYGTPGAEAFF. CDR3 DNA: TGTGCCTGGACGTATGGGACACCCGGGGCTGAAGCTTTCTTT. The gene calls are TRBV30 and TRBJ1-1; D might be TRBD1 (6 bases). Trimming took 4 bases from V and 6 from J, leaving 18 bases between them. The CDR3 contains 14 residues. Germline assignment: CDR1 GTSNPN and CDR2 SVGIG (reference sequence).

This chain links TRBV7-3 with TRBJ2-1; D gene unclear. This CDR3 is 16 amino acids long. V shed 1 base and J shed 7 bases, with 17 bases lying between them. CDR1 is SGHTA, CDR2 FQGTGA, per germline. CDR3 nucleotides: TGTGCCAGCAGCTTAATAGAGTTAGGCGTTCGGAATGAGCAGTTCTTC. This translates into CASSLIELGVRNEQFF. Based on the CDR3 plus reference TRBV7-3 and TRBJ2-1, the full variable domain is GAGVSQTPSNKVTEKGKYVELRCDPISGHTALYWYRQSLGQGPEFLIYFQGTGAADDSGLPNDRFFAVRPEGSVSTLKIQRTERGDSAVYLCASSLIELGVRNEQFFGPGTRLTVL.

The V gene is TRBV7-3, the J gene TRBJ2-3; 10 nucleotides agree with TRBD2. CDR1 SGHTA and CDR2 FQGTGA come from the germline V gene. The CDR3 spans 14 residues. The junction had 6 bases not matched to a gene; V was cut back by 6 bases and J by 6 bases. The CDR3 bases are TGTGCCAGCAGTTTAGCGGGGGGTTGGGATACGCAGTATTTT. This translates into CASSLAGGWDTQYF.

CDR3 residues: CAWSVEGGSEAFF. The DNA for the CDR3 is TGTGCCTGGAGTGTGGAAGGGGGATCGGAAGCTTTCTTT. The rearrangement links TRBV30 to TRBJ1-1; D is possibly TRBD1 (6 bases). The CDR3 has 13 amino acids. V was trimmed by 0 bases and J by 8 bases, leaving 13 bases between them. Germline V lookup: CDR1 GTSNPN, CDR2 SVGIG (reference sequence).

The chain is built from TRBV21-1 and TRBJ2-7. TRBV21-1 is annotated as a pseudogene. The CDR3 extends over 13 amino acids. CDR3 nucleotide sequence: TGTGCCAGCAGCAAAGAAACGGGGCACGAGCAGTACTTC. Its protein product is CASSKETGHEQYF.

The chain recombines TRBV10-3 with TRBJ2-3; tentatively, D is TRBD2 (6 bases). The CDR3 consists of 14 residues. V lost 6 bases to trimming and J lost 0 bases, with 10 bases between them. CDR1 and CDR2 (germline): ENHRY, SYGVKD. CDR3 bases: TGTGCCATCAGGCGGGACTTGAGCACAGATACGCAGTATTTT. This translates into CAIRRDLSTDTQYF.

The chain's CDR3 is CASSYERTASYNEQFF. The CDR3 DNA reads as TGTGCCAGCAGTTACGAGAGGACGGCGTCCTACAATGAGCAGTTCTTC. V usage is TRBV6-5 and J usage is TRBJ2-1; D is uncertain. There are 16 residues in the CDR3. Per the germline V gene, CDR1 is MNHEY and CDR2 is SVGAGI. V was trimmed by 2 bases and J by 1 base, leaving 12 bases between them.

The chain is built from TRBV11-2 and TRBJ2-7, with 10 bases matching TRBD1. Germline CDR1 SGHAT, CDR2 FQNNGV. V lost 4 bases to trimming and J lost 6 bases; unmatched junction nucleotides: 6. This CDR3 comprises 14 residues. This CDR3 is CASSWGTGVGEQYF. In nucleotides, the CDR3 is TGTGCCAGCAGCTGGGGGACAGGGGTGGGCGAGCAGTACTTC.